This T cell receptor beta chain was found in a study of shared clonotypes between healthy human individuals (dated by TCRdb to 2018 to 2020). For the study in its entirety: Three men and a couple of women, aged 18 to 49 years, made up the cohort. For each donor, CD4 naive and CD4 memory were each given three plates, CD8 naive was given two plates, and CD8 memory was given one plate. To estimate repertoire size and how much clonotypes are shared between individuals, the study performed deep sequencing of blood TCR repertoires from about 5 healthy adults. Different laboratories and diverse techniques were used to prepare libraries and sequence TCR repertoires, to increase sequencing depth and limit assay-specific biases. Between about 0.8 and 8.9 billion PBMCs per donor were obtained by leukapheresis. What the study reported, not specific to this receptor: Compared with non-shared clonotypes, the clonotypes found in all four sorted-subset donors had higher generation probabilities. Based on pairwise subsampling, the degree of clonotype sharing among donors was expected to be affected by sequencing depth. Because the study included a small number of donors, the genetic and exposure-history diversity represented was limited. Sampling was restricted to blood, and TCR repertoires in tissue are likely to differ from TCR repertoires in blood. Larger estimated clonotype richness was generally found for naive subsets than for memory subsets. Incomplete sequencing was indicated by rarefaction of sorted-subset datasets, despite the large sequencing depth. Roughly 5% of naive CD4, around 4% of naive CD8, 2.3% of memory CD4, and less than 0.45% of memory CD8 clonotypes were shared across several donors.

About this clone: There is no known antigen for this receptor. The record has no base qualities; no much larger clone is one base away.

Using the deep immunoSEQ assay, multiplex PCR amplified TCR CDR3 regions from genomic DNA. Genomic DNA extracted from each cell subset was distributed evenly over all wells of several immunoSEQ 96-well plates, and each plate served as one replicate. For sorted subsets, roughly 200 ng of genomic DNA, equivalent to some 30,000 T cell genomes, went into each replicate PCR. Purified libraries were quantified with a Qubit 3.0 fluorometer, sized on a Bioanalyzer 2100, and re-quantified with the KAPA Library Quantification kit. Every immunoSEQ 96-well plate was sequenced on a dedicated single-read 150-cycle Illumina NextSeq 550 flow cell. Turning to the authors' computational methods: The immunoSEQ output contained only junctional sequences without quality scores, so filtering could not match that applied to full-length reads. To assign V/J genes and CDR3, sequences were annotated against IMGT germline references using PyIR, a Python wrapper for IgBLAST v1.9. Reads with weak V/J assignments (E-value above 1e-6), missing CDR3, stop codons, out-of-frame junctions, or ambiguous translated residues were removed. A V3J clonotype was defined by an identical inferred V gene, J gene, and CDR3 amino acid sequence. Percentage overlap between repertoires was calculated by dividing the number of shared unique clonotypes by the size of the smaller repertoire. Three approaches were used to assess repertoire richness: RTK rarefaction, the Chao1 estimator, and Recon v2.1 estimates of unobserved clonotypes. For all TCRbeta clonotypes obtained by the gDNA method from four donors, generation probabilities were computed with OLGA. Drawn from immuneACCESS, this table holds only the in-frame rearrangements with V and J called that TCRdb kept. Clones are partly lost; checked studies trace under half to an unresolved V gene and leave the rest unexplained. The V and J calls and clone size are taken from that table; D and trimming were inferred from the DNA. The sample table records 900,000 to 1,200,000 clones; around 78% of these occur just once. The ten largest clones take up 0.55% to 0.7% of the sample.

The donors were healthy, HIV-negative adults with no recently reported acute infections or vaccinations. All donors were Caucasian adults living in Nashville, Tennessee, USA. Magnetic negative selection was used to enrich CD4+ T cells, after which naive cells were positively selected on CD45RA and the negative fraction became the memory subset. Blood was collected by leukapheresis, and PBMCs were isolated by Ficoll-Histopaque density gradient centrifugation and then cryopreserved in liquid nitrogen vapor phase. Analytical flow cytometry was used to check the purity and quantity of each magnetically sorted T cell population. Genomic DNA was isolated from every sorted fraction and measured by UV absorbance on a Nanodrop 2000c. CDR1 and CDR2 are read off the germline V gene (reference sequence) as LNHDA and SQIVND. From the cysteine up to the phenylalanine, the CDR3 has a length of 11 residues. Only the CDR3 DNA stays, 33 bases, in frame from base 1. V is pared back by 4 bases and J by 7 bases, with 7 bases lying between the germline termini.

The TCR sequence derives from a young man in good health. Some clones in this sample may be carry-over from other donors' samples. Sample: memory CD4+ T cells from PBMCs. The sample's cell subset or site label, in plain terms: CD45RA-negative fraction. The chain joins TRBV19 to TRBJ1-2, with TRBD1 tentatively as D gene (5 bases match). For the CDR3, the sequence is CASSKGFGYTF. At the DNA level, the sequence is TGTGCCAGTAGTAAGGGGTTTGGCTACACCTTC. The CDR3, completed at both ends by the reference TRBV19 and TRBJ1-2 genes, gives the full variable domain DGGITQSPKYLFRKEGQNVTLSCEQNLNHDAMYWYRQDPGQGLRLIYYSQIVNDFQKGDIAEGYSVSREKKESFPLTVTSAQKNPTAFYLCASSKGFGYTFGSGTRLTVV.